The 32 T cell receptor beta chains in this list originate from one sample, sequenced in a study of technical replicates of blood from a few donors. TCRdb's table, derived via immunoSEQ multiplex PCR, lists solely in-frame clones and lacks some. The sample holds under 85,000 clones; approximately 97% are singletons and the top ten take 0.2% to 0.25%. Sequences were obtained from T cells isolated from PBMCs. The receptors were gathered from a human donor in good health.

Notes on this clone: Other DNA sequences of this sample code for an identical CDR3. This chain links TRBV18 with TRBJ2-7; 7 positions agree with TRBD1. The CDR3 loop spans 14 amino acids. Germline V lookup: CDR1 KGHSH, CDR2 LQKENI. The V gene end was trimmed by 3 bases and the J gene end by 2 bases; junction bases not matched to a gene: 4. The CDR3, as DNA: TGTGCCAGCTCACCGGACAGGACGACCTACGAGCAGTACTTC. This encodes CASSPDRTTYEQYF.

The rearrangement joins TRBV2 to TRBJ2-7, with TRBD1 identical over 8 bases. The V gene's germline CDR1 is SNHLY and CDR2 FYNNEI. The CDR3 covers 11 residues. Losses at the gene ends were 8 bases for V and 3 bases for J; bases not matched to a gene: 0. In DNA, the CDR3 is TGTGCCAGCGGACAGGGCTACGAGCAGTACTTC. Protein: CASGQGYEQYF.

The rearrangement links TRBV5-1 to TRBJ2-2; 7 bases map to TRBD1. Germline V lookup: CDR1 SGHRS, CDR2 YFSETQ. This CDR3 is 17 amino acids long. V lost 4 bases to trimming and J lost 4 bases; unmatched junction nucleotides: 13. CDR3 sequence: CASSPTSTGPSTGELFF. CDR3 in DNA: TGCGCCAGCAGCCCCACCTCGACAGGGCCCTCCACCGGGGAGCTGTTTTTT.

This chain joins TRBV30 and TRBJ2-7; D gene uncertain. V was trimmed by 0 bases and J by 4 bases, leaving 4 bases between them. The CDR3 consists of 11 residues. Germline-derived CDR1 and CDR2 are GTSNPN and SVGIG (reference sequence). The CDR3 is CAWSVRYEQYF. CDR3 nucleotides: TGTGCCTGGAGTGTACGGTACGAGCAGTACTTC.

The V call is TRBV4-1, the J call TRBJ2-1; maybe TRBD2 (5 bases). Germline assignment: CDR1 MGHRA and CDR2 YSYEKL. The CDR3 spans 20 residues. Trimming took 0 bases from V and 5 from J, leaving 26 bases between them. The CDR3 loop is CASSQDPLQLRVWRDNEQFF. The CDR3 DNA is TGCGCCAGCAGCCAAGATCCCCTCCAATTGAGGGTCTGGCGGGACAATGAGCAGTTCTTC.

This chain uses TRBV6-1 with TRBJ1-1; 7 nucleotides align to TRBD1. The germline gives CDR1 MNHNS, CDR2 SASEGT. The trim removed 7 bases at V and 3 bases at J, leaving 8 bases unmatched. The length of the CDR3 is 14 residues. In nucleotides, the CDR3 is TGTGCCAGCAATACAAGGGACAGCTACACTGAAGCTTTCTTT. This sequence encodes CASNTRDSYTEAFF.

CDR3 sequence (DNA): TGTGCCAGCAGTTTATCCAGCCTCCTAGCGGGGGGGACCTACAATGAGCAGTTCTTC. It translates to CASSLSSLLAGGTYNEQFF. The chain uses TRBV27 and TRBJ2-1; 12 bases fit TRBD2. This CDR3 region has 19 residues. Trimming cost V 0 bases and J 2 bases; bases outside gene matches: 8. Germline V gene lookup returns CDR1 MNHEY and CDR2 SMNVEV (reference sequence).

The chain has TRBV30 and TRBJ1-5; D is perhaps TRBD1 (5 bases). Trimming took off 3 bases at V and 4 bases at J, with 10 bases between the two ends. Germline V gene sequence: CDR1 GTSNPN, CDR2 SVGIG (reference sequence). The CDR3 sequence is 13 residues long. In nucleotides, the CDR3 is TGTGCCTGGAGCCTGACAGATAATCAGCCCCAGCATTTT. Residues: CAWSLTDNQPQHF.

V and J are TRBV11-2 and TRBJ1-5, with D perhaps TRBD1 (5 bases). The CDR3 loop spans 15 amino acids. The V gene lost 4 bases and the J gene lost 4 bases, with 14 bases spanning the gap. Germline V gene data show CDR1 as SGHAT and CDR2 as FQNNGV. CDR3 DNA sequence: TGTGCCAGCAGCTCCTCAACAGGCCTTAATCAGCCCCAGCATTTT. This sequence encodes CASSSSTGLNQPQHF.

The chain links TRBV7-8 to TRBJ1-2; D not resolved. The V gene lost 1 base and the J gene lost 6 bases, with 9 bases spanning the gap. The CDR3 runs 13 residues. Germline V lookup: CDR1 SGHVS, CDR2 FQNEAQ. The CDR3 nucleotides are TGTGCCAGCAGCTTAGTTGCATCTAATGGCTACACCTTC. This sequence encodes CASSLVASNGYTF.

The rearrangement joins TRBV6-6 to TRBJ2-2; 8 nucleotides line up with TRBD2. The V and J ends lost 5 bases and 4 bases, in that order; junction bases with no gene match: 6. This CDR3 comprises 15 residues. In germline, CDR1 is MNHNY, CDR2 SVGAGI (reference sequence). In DNA form, the CDR3 reads TGTGCCAGCAGTCCAGGGACTAGTCCCACCGGGGAGCTGTTTTTT. This encodes CASSPGTSPTGELFF.

The chain joins TRBV4-1 to TRBJ1-1; D remains ambiguous. This CDR3 has 14 amino acids. The germline V and J ends were trimmed by 1 base and 2 bases, with 8 bases remaining between them. Germline V CDR1 and CDR2: MGHRA, YSYEKL. The chain's CDR3 is CASSQATPNTEAFF. The CDR3 region has the DNA TGCGCCAGCAGCCAAGCTACGCCAAACACTGAAGCTTTCTTT.

The chain's CDR3 is CASSTLTEAFF. CDR3 nucleotides: TGTGCCAGCAGCACTCTAACTGAAGCTTTCTTT. The V gene is TRBV11-2, the J gene TRBJ1-1; no clear D gene. V shed 5 bases and J shed 5 bases, with 6 bases lying between them. Per the germline V gene, CDR1 is SGHAT and CDR2 is FQNNGV. CDR3 length equals 11 residues. Supplemented by reference TRBV11-2 and TRBJ1-1, the full variable domain reads EAGVAQSPRYKIIEKRQSVAFWCNPISGHATLYWYQQILGQGPKLLIQFQNNGVVDDSQLPKDRFSAERLKGVDSTLKIQPAKLEDSAVYLCASSTLTEAFFGQGTRLTVV.

The chain combines TRBV13 with TRBJ2-7; TRBD1 agrees at 11 bases. V gave up 3 bases and J gave up 5 bases; unmatched junction bases: 3. The length of the CDR3 is 14 residues. Per the germline V gene, CDR1 is PRHDT and CDR2 is FYEKMQ (reference sequence). CDR3 DNA: TGTGCCAGCAGCTTGGGACAGGGGGTCAACGAGCAGTACTTC. Amino acids: CASSLGQGVNEQYF.

The CDR3 coding sequence is TGTGCCAGCAGCTTAGACAGGCATTCACCCCTCCACTTT. Translating it yields CASSLDRHSPLHF. This chain connects TRBV7-2 to TRBJ1-6, with TRBD1 as a possible D gene (5 bases). V lost 1 base to trimming and J lost 8 bases, with 6 bases between them. CDR3 size: 13 residues. In germline, CDR1 is SGHTA, CDR2 FQGNSA.

The V and J genes are TRBV11-3 and TRBJ2-7, with 14 bases lining up with TRBD2. CDR3 length: 16 amino acids. The V and J ends lost 0 bases and 9 bases, in that order; junction bases with no gene match: 7. Germline V gives CDR1 SGHNT, CDR2 YENEEA. The CDR3 DNA reads as TGTGCCAGCAGCTTAGACGGGACTAGCGGGAGAAAGCGGCAGTACTTC. Amino acids: CASSLDGTSGRKRQYF.

There are a few counts of this clone. V and J are TRBV2 and TRBJ2-7, with D unclear. V was clipped by 3 bases and J by 6 bases, with 12 bases between them. CDR1 is SNHLY and CDR2 is FYNNEI in the germline V gene. The CDR3 sequence is 13 residues long. CDR3 sequence reads: CASSEPFRIEQYF. The CDR3 bases are TGTGCCAGCAGTGAGCCCTTTAGAATCGAGCAGTACTTC.

The chain couples TRBV5-1 to TRBJ1-2, with TRBD1 identical over 7 bases. This CDR3 is built from 14 residues. From germline, CDR1 is SGHRS and CDR2 YFSETQ. V lost 0 bases and J lost 3; bases outside the gene matches: 2. The CDR3 loop is CASSLGDRDYGYTF. The CDR3 bases are TGCGCCAGCAGCTTGGGCGACAGGGACTATGGCTACACCTTC. Variable domain in full (rest from reference TRBV5-1 and TRBJ1-2): KAGVTQTPRYLIKTRGQQVTLSCSPISGHRSVSWYQQTPGQGLQFLFEYFSETQRNKGNFPGRFSGRQFSNSRSEMNVSTLELGDSALYLCASSLGDRDYGYTFGSGTRLTVV.

This chain uses TRBV18 with TRBJ2-2; D is undetermined. This CDR3 region has 12 residues. V shed 9 bases and J shed 7 bases, with 12 bases lying between them. The germline gives CDR1 KGHSH, CDR2 LQKENI. This CDR3 reads CASQMGDGELFF. For the CDR3, the DNA is TGTGCCAGTCAAATGGGCGACGGGGAGCTGTTTTTT. The full variable domain, completed using reference TRBV18 and TRBJ2-2, is NAGVMQNPRHLVRRRGQEARLRCSPMKGHSHVYWYRQLPEEGLKFMVYLQKENIIDESGMPKERFSAEFPKEGPSILRIQQVVRGDSAAYFCASQMGDGELFFGEGSRLTVL.

The chain combines TRBV28 with TRBJ2-3; 11 nucleotides agree with TRBD1. Germline loops: CDR1 MDHEN, CDR2 SYDVKM. The V gene end was trimmed by 5 bases and the J gene end by 4 bases; junction bases not matched to a gene: 11. The CDR3 has 17 residues. The CDR3 loop reads CASSISGQGARADTQYF. Written as DNA, the CDR3 is TGTGCCAGCAGTATCTCAGGACAGGGGGCGCGGGCAGATACGCAGTATTTT.

This chain links TRBV19 with TRBJ1-6; 9 bases are shared with TRBD1. This CDR3 has 16 residues. V shed 5 bases, J shed 8 bases, and the junction held 10 bases outside the gene matches. CDR1 is LNHDA and CDR2 is SQIVND in the germline V gene (reference sequence). The CDR3 DNA follows: TGTGCCAGTAGTGCCGACGGGACAGGGTTATATTCACCCCTCCACTTT. Translated, it gives CASSADGTGLYSPLHF. The full variable domain, rest sourced from reference TRBV19 and TRBJ1-6, is DGGITQSPKYLFRKEGQNVTLSCEQNLNHDAMYWYRQDPGQGLRLIYYSQIVNDFQKGDIAEGYSVSREKKESFPLTVTSAQKNPTAFYLCASSADGTGLYSPLHFGNGTRLTVT.

The gene calls are TRBV4-1 and TRBJ2-7, with TRBD2 identical over 8 bases. The J segment lost 4 bases and the V segment lost 2 bases, leaving 7 bases of the junction unmatched. The CDR3 runs 15 residues. Germline V gene sequence: CDR1 MGHRA, CDR2 YSYEKL. CDR3 sequence (DNA): TGCGCCAGCAGCCAAAGGACTAGCTCTCAGTACGAGCAGTACTTC. It is translated as CASSQRTSSQYEQYF.

The chain employs TRBV11-3 and TRBJ2-5, with 8 nucleotides matching TRBD2. Germline V gene lookup returns CDR1 SGHNT and CDR2 YENEEA. The V and J ends lost 4 bases and 3 bases, in that order; junction bases with no gene match: 13. The CDR3 totals 17 residues. The CDR3 reads CASSSYNGGGPEETQYF. The CDR3, as DNA: TGTGCCAGCAGCTCGTATAATGGCGGGGGGCCAGAAGAGACCCAGTACTTC.

This chain connects TRBV11-2 to TRBJ2-7; TRBD1 might be the D (5 bases). Germline V gene sequence: CDR1 SGHAT, CDR2 FQNNGV. Trimming left V 5 bases short and J 1 base short, with 18 bases between. This CDR3 contains 16 residues. The CDR3 loop is CASSPILRASSYEQYF. The CDR3 DNA reads as TGTGCCAGCAGCCCAATCCTCAGGGCATCATCCTACGAGCAGTACTTC.

The rearrangement links TRBV28 to TRBJ1-2; 9 bases line up with TRBD1. The CDR3 has 12 residues. Germline values: CDR1 MDHEN, CDR2 SYDVKM. With V trimmed by 6 bases and J by 8 bases, 4 bases remained unmatched. CDR3: CASRPTGGGYTF. The CDR3 DNA reads TGTGCCAGCAGGCCTACAGGGGGCGGCTACACCTTC.

The V gene is TRBV7-9, the J gene TRBJ2-7; maybe TRBD1 (6 bases). Germline CDR1 and CDR2: SEHNR and FQNEAQ (reference sequence). The V gene lost 0 bases and the J gene lost 3 bases, with 12 bases spanning the gap. The CDR3 totals 15 residues. The CDR3 nucleotides read TGTGCCAGCAGCTTAGCGCAGGGGATTCACTACGAGCAGTACTTC. It yields the protein CASSLAQGIHYEQYF.

The CDR3 bases are TGTGCCAGCAGTGGTACCTTGGGCGATACGCAGTATTTT. Translation gives CASSGTLGDTQYF. This chain connects TRBV6-4 to TRBJ2-3; no clear D gene. This CDR3 is built from 13 residues. Germline V gene data show CDR1 as MRHNA and CDR2 as SNTAGT. The V end lost 4 bases, the J end lost 6 bases, and 11 bases lay between the germline ends.

V is TRBV11-2 and J is TRBJ2-4, with 8 bases aligning to TRBD2. The CDR3 loop spans 16 amino acids. V lost 1 base and J lost 1; bases outside the gene matches: 3. Germline V gene lookup returns CDR1 SGHAT and CDR2 FQNNGV. CDR3 amino acids: CASSLGLAGAKNIQYF. The CDR3 region has the DNA TGTGCCAGCAGCTTAGGGTTAGCGGGGGCCAAAAACATTCAGTACTTC.

The chain links TRBV18 to TRBJ1-5; 9 nucleotides align to TRBD1. The CDR3 length is 14 residues. Per the germline V gene, CDR1 is KGHSH and CDR2 is LQKENI. J gave up 6 bases and V 5 bases, and 5 bases lay outside the gene matches. The CDR3 here is CASSRGQGSQPQHF. The CDR3 DNA follows: TGTGCCAGCTCAAGGGGACAGGGAAGTCAGCCCCAGCATTTT. Together with reference TRBV18 and TRBJ1-5, the CDR3 gives the full variable domain: NAGVMQNPRHLVRRRGQEARLRCSPMKGHSHVYWYRQLPEEGLKFMVYLQKENIIDESGMPKERFSAEFPKEGPSILRIQQVVRGDSAAYFCASSRGQGSQPQHFGDGTRLSIL.

In its sample, this clone was seen a few times. V gene TRBV7-2 combines with J gene TRBJ2-1; D may be TRBD1 (5 bases). Trimming took off 3 bases at V and 2 bases at J, with 8 bases between the two ends. The CDR3 is made up of 14 amino acids. Germline V lookup: CDR1 SGHTA, CDR2 FQGNSA. The CDR3: CASSFQDTYNEQFF. The CDR3 DNA sequence: TGTGCCAGCAGCTTCCAGGACACCTACAATGAGCAGTTCTTC.

V and J are TRBV5-1 and TRBJ2-1; unclear D gene. The germline CDR1 and CDR2 sequences are SGHRS and YFSETQ. V was clipped by 0 bases and J by 9 bases, with 4 bases between them. CDR3 size: 11 residues. The CDR3 DNA is TGCGCCAGCAGCTTGGTCGGTGAGCAGTTCTTC. Its translation: CASSLVGEQFF.

The rearrangement uses TRBV28 and TRBJ2-7; TRBD1 is a possible D gene (6 bases). Trimming removed 1 base at V and 2 bases at J, with 12 bases between. The CDR3 totals 15 residues. From germline, CDR1 is MDHEN and CDR2 SYDVKM. CDR3 loop: CASSLFQGRTYEQYF. CDR3 DNA: TGTGCCAGCAGTTTATTCCAGGGGCGAACCTACGAGCAGTACTTC.